This entry features one T cell receptor (beta chain) sequence. As originally analysed: The assay estimated nucleated cells by amplifying reference gene primers. Using immunoSEQ multiplex PCR, the repertoire was profiled, and TCRdb retains in-frame clones only, with some absent. Clone size and V and J calls were adopted from that table, with D and trimming inferred from the DNA. The data hold 100,000 or so clones, with approximately 85% observed a single time. The data belong to a study of blood T cell repertoires in COVID-19. Study information: There were acute and convalescent COVID-19 samples, and they came from the United States, Italy and Spain. Nucleic acid was either cDNA or gDNA, and it came from T cells, B-cell-depleted T cells, or PBMCs.

Between the trimmed V and J ends, which lost 3 bases and 3 bases, there was a span of 15 bases. Germline V gives CDR1 SQVTM, CDR2 ANQGSEA. The CDR3 covers 14 residues. This rearrangement joins TRBV29-1 to TRBJ2-7; tentatively, D is TRBD1 (6 bases). This receptor was taken from a man in his fifties or sixties with acute or convalescent COVID-19. Sequenced: peripheral blood. The CDR3 protein is CSVDGGRGNYEQYF. Here the CDR3 DNA reads TGCAGCGTTGATGGCGGTAGGGGGAACTACGAGCAGTACTTC.